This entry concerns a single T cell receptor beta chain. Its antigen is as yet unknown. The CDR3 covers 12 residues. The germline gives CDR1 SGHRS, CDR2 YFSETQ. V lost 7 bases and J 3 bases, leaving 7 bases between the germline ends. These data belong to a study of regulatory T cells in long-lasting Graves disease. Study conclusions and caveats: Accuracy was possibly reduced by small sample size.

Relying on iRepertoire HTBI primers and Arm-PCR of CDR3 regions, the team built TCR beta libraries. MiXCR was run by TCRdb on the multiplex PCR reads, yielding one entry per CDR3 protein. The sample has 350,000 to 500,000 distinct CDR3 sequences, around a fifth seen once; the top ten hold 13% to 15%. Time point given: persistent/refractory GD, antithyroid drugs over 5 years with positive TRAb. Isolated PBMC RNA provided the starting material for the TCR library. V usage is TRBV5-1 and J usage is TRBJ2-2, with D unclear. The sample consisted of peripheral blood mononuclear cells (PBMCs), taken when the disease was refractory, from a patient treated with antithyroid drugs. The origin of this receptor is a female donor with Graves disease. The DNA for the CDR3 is TGCGCCAGCTGTTACGACACCGGGGAGCTGTTTTTT. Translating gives CASCYDTGELFF.